This T cell receptor beta chain was recorded in a study of neurological immune-mediated disorders. This clonotype has a count of ten or more. By 5'RACE with 10-nucleotide random UMIs, the cDNA was made. TCRdb ran MiXCR on the 5' RACE reads and lists one entry per CDR3 protein. Of roughly 100,000 distinct CDR3 sequences listed, around 3.4% are singletons. The CDR3 spans 12 residues. Trimming stripped 4 bases from V and 6 bases from J, with 6 bases between. CDR1 and CDR2 (germline): LNHDA, SQIVND (reference sequence). This sequence joins TRBV19 and TRBJ2-2; weak D call: TRBD2 (6 bases). Sample: PBMCs. This sequence was found in a woman between 18 and 29 years old with multiple sclerosis. As DNA, the CDR3 is TGTGCCAGTAGTAGGGGGGCCGGGGAGCTGTTTTTT. This encodes CASSRGAGELFF.